Below, one TCR beta chain is given with its context. This sample stems from a study of blood T cell repertoires in COVID-19. Turning to the study itself: Acute and convalescent COVID-19 specimens originated in the United States, Italy and Spain. T cells, B-cell-depleted T cells, or PBMCs supplied cDNA or gDNA.

Data came from immunoSEQ multiplex PCR; TCRdb stores just in-frame clones and leaves some out. The data contain about 250,000 clones, around 82% of them singletons. This clonotype was obtained from a man aged 35-49 years with active or convalescent COVID-19. Sequencing input: peripheral blood.

The CDR3 nucleotides read TGTGCCACCAGTGAACCGGGACACGCGAACACCGGGGAGCTGTTTTTT. Translated: CATSEPGHANTGELFF. The V and J genes are TRBV24-1 and TRBJ2-2, with a weak D call TRBD1 (6 bases). Germline CDR1 KGHDR, CDR2 SFDVKD. V gave up 4 bases and J gave up 0 bases, with 11 bases separating them. The CDR3 totals 16 residues.